The 28 T cell receptor beta chains in this list originate from one sample, sequenced in a study of blood T cell repertoires in COVID-19. Assay: immunoSEQ multiplex PCR; the TCRdb copy retains only in-frame clones and omits some. Here the sample spans about 350,000 clones, about 88% being singletons. The sample consisted of PBMCs or T cells enriched from blood (not recorded which). Receptor source: a young woman who had recovered from COVID-19.

DNA for the CDR3: TGTGCCAGTAGTCATCGGGGACAGGGCCATAATTCACCCCTCCACTTT. This codes for CASSHRGQGHNSPLHF. The rearrangement uses TRBV19 and TRBJ1-6; 9 nucleotides align to TRBD1. The CDR3 length is 16 residues. Germline V gene lookup returns CDR1 LNHDA and CDR2 SQIVND (reference sequence). With 5 bases clipped from V and 5 bases from J, the junction kept 7 bases outside the gene matches.

The chain joins TRBV7-8 to TRBJ1-5; D gene uncertain. Trimming left V 5 bases short and J 3 bases short, with 17 bases between. This CDR3 region has 16 residues. CDR1 is SGHVS and CDR2 is FQNEAQ in the germline V gene. The chain's CDR3 is CASSLGSGIDNQPQHF. The CDR3 region has the DNA TGTGCCAGCAGCCTCGGGTCGGGGATTGACAATCAGCCCCAGCATTTT.

The chain couples TRBV24-1 to TRBJ2-1; TRBD2 matches 9 bases. This CDR3 spans 13 amino acids. V gave up 9 bases and J gave up 5 bases; unmatched junction bases: 4. Germline V CDR1 and CDR2: KGHDR, SFDVKD. This chain's CDR3 is CATGTSTNNEQFF. CDR3 sequence (DNA): TGTGCCACCGGGACTAGCACGAACAATGAGCAGTTCTTC.

The chain combines TRBV15 with TRBJ1-5; maybe TRBD1 (5 bases). The germline CDR1 and CDR2 sequences are LNHNV and YYDKDF (reference sequence). Trimming took 1 base from V and 1 from J, leaving 20 bases between them. The CDR3 totals 19 residues. The CDR3 sequence: CATSRVRRDVGKSNQPQHF. Here the CDR3 DNA reads TGTGCCACCAGCAGAGTTCGCAGGGATGTAGGGAAAAGCAATCAGCCCCAGCATTTT.

The V gene is TRBV11-1, the J gene TRBJ2-7; 9 nucleotides match TRBD1. The V gene's germline CDR1 is SGHAT and CDR2 FQDESV (reference sequence). This CDR3 is 16 amino acids long. With V trimmed by 5 bases and J by 4 bases, 12 bases remained unmatched. CDR3 nucleotide sequence: TGTGCCAGCAGCCCATTCCCCCGGGACAGGGTGTACGAGCAGTACTTC. It yields the protein CASSPFPRDRVYEQYF.

This clone has just one count. The V and J genes are TRBV6-5 and TRBJ2-7; 9 positions agree with TRBD1. The CDR3 contains 14 residues. V gave up 6 bases and J gave up 6 bases; unmatched junction bases: 9. Germline V gene sequence: CDR1 MNHEY, CDR2 SVGAGI. The CDR3 region has the DNA TGTGCCAGCAGCTCCGGGACAGGGTCATTCGAGCAGTACTTC. As protein: CASSSGTGSFEQYF.

The chain uses TRBV5-5 and TRBJ2-3; D is unresolved. Trimming removed 0 bases at V and 0 bases at J, with 8 bases between. CDR3 length equals 15 residues. Germline values: CDR1 SGHKS, CDR2 YYEKEE (reference sequence). CDR3 sequence (DNA): TGTGCCAGCAGCTTGGCAGACTCTAGCACAGATACGCAGTATTTT. This gives the protein CASSLADSSTDTQYF.

The CDR3 bases are TGCGCCAGCAGCCCCGCTCAGGGGGCGGATGGCTACACCTTC. Protein sequence: CASSPAQGADGYTF. The V gene is TRBV5-1, the J gene TRBJ1-2; the match to TRBD1 covers 8 bases. V lost 4 bases to trimming and J lost 6 bases; unmatched junction nucleotides: 8. Germline values: CDR1 SGHRS, CDR2 YFSETQ. CDR3 length: 14 residues. The whole variable domain, filled in from reference TRBV5-1 and TRBJ1-2, reads KAGVTQTPRYLIKTRGQQVTLSCSPISGHRSVSWYQQTPGQGLQFLFEYFSETQRNKGNFPGRFSGRQFSNSRSEMNVSTLELGDSALYLCASSPAQGADGYTFGSGTRLTVV.

The rearrangement uses TRBV3-1 (or the pseudogene TRBV3-2) and TRBJ2-7; D remains unclear. V gave up 4 bases and J gave up 0 bases, with 13 bases separating them. CDR1 is LGHDT and CDR2 is YNNKEL in the germline V gene (reference sequence). The CDR3 is 15 residues long. CDR3 region: CASSLYRGSSYEQYF. The DNA of the CDR3 is TGTGCCAGCAGCCTTTACCGAGGCAGCTCCTACGAGCAGTACTTC.

The chain employs TRBV10-3 and TRBJ2-3, with D possibly being TRBD1 (5 bases). Trimming left V 6 bases short and J 1 base short, with 11 bases between. The CDR3 covers 14 residues. From germline, CDR1 is ENHRY and CDR2 SYGVKD. As DNA, the CDR3 is TGTGCCATCAGGGTGACAGATCGCACAGATACGCAGTATTTT. This gives the protein CAIRVTDRTDTQYF.

The sample holds a few counts of this clone. The J gene is TRBJ1-5, the V gene TRBV19, with D possibly matching TRBD1 (5 bases). CDR3 length equals 15 residues. V gave up 4 bases and J gave up 6 bases, with 16 bases separating them. Germline V lookup: CDR1 LNHDA, CDR2 SQIVND (reference sequence). This CDR3 is CASSTIPGSSQPQHF. The CDR3 coding sequence is TGTGCCAGTAGTACAATCCCAGGGTCGAGTCAGCCCCAGCATTTT.

The chain uses TRBV29-1 and TRBJ2-7; 10 bases are shared with TRBD1. Germline V lookup: CDR1 SQVTM, CDR2 ANQGSEA. The V segment lost 7 bases and the J segment 0 bases; nucleotides outside the gene matches: 9. The CDR3 totals 15 residues. The CDR3 is CSASRGQGPSYEQYF. Here the CDR3 DNA reads TGCAGCGCGAGCCGGGGACAGGGGCCCTCCTACGAGCAGTACTTC.

This clone was counted a few times. V usage is TRBV28 and J usage is TRBJ1-2; 7 bases map to TRBD1. CDR1 and CDR2 from the germline V gene are MDHEN and SYDVKM. Trimming removed 4 bases from V and 6 bases from J; junction bases left unmatched: 11. The CDR3 loop spans 15 amino acids. CDR3 DNA: TGTGCCAGCAGTTCTACTACAGGGGAAGGCAATGGCTACACCTTC. Amino acid sequence: CASSSTTGEGNGYTF.

The rearrangement links TRBV2 to TRBJ2-4; maybe TRBD2 (5 bases). In germline, CDR1 is SNHLY, CDR2 FYNNEI. The CDR3 sequence is 15 residues long. V was clipped by 4 bases and J by 0 bases, with 10 bases between them. CDR3: CASSGTELAKNIQYF. Here the CDR3 DNA reads TGTGCCAGCAGTGGGACTGAACTAGCCAAAAACATTCAGTACTTC.

The chain couples TRBV7-2 to TRBJ1-3; D uncertain. The CDR3 runs 15 residues. Trimming shortened V by 5 bases and J by 0 bases, and 11 bases separated the two germline ends. Germline V gene sequence: CDR1 SGHTA, CDR2 FQGNSA. The CDR3 is CASSIDTYSGNTIYF. DNA for the CDR3: TGTGCCAGCAGCATCGACACTTACTCTGGAAACACCATATATTTT.

The chain is built from TRBV7-9 and TRBJ2-1; TRBD1 matches 9 bases. Germline loops: CDR1 SEHNR, CDR2 FQNEAQ (reference sequence). The CDR3 has 12 amino acids. Unmatched junction bases numbered 4, after V lost 7 bases and J lost 9 bases. The CDR3 bases are TGTGCCAGCACAACAGGGGGCCCTGAGCAGTTCTTC. As protein: CASTTGGPEQFF.

This rearrangement joins TRBV4-1 to TRBJ1-3; D is possibly TRBD1 (5 bases). The CDR3 length is 14 residues. The ends were cut back, 1 base at V and 2 bases at J, with 6 bases in the middle. Germline V gene data show CDR1 as MGHRA and CDR2 as YSYEKL. The CDR3 DNA sequence: TGCGCCAGCAGCCAAGTAGGGGCTGGAAACACCATATATTTT. It encodes CASSQVGAGNTIYF.

The chain uses TRBV2 and TRBJ2-4; D uncertain. The CDR3 has 13 amino acids. The germline V and J ends were trimmed by 6 bases and 4 bases, with 10 bases remaining between them. The V gene's germline CDR1 is SNHLY and CDR2 FYNNEI. DNA of the CDR3: TGTGCCAGCAGCGAAATTACAAAAAACATTCAGTACTTC. This sequence encodes CASSEITKNIQYF.

J is TRBJ1-6 and V is TRBV6-1, with no clear D. The germline gives CDR1 MNHNS, CDR2 SASEGT. The CDR3 is 19 residues long. The V and J ends lost 2 bases and 7 bases respectively, with 24 bases between them. CDR3 amino acids: CASSENTVRMGIGNSPLHF. The DNA for the CDR3 is TGTGCCAGCAGTGAAAACACTGTGAGGATGGGTATTGGGAATTCACCCCTCCACTTT.

The chain combines TRBV19 with TRBJ1-4, with D uncertain. The V gene's germline CDR1 is LNHDA and CDR2 SQIVND (reference sequence). V was cut by 5 bases and J by 10 bases, with 17 bases left in between. The CDR3 is 14 amino acids. The CDR3 region has the DNA TGTGCCAGTAGTTCCCGTGAGGAGTTAGTAAAACTGTTTTTT. Translated, it gives CASSSREELVKLFF.

V and J are TRBV27 and TRBJ1-5; 9 positions agree with TRBD1. The CDR3 totals 16 residues. V shed 1 base and J 7 bases; nucleotides not matched to a gene: 8. Germline assignment: CDR1 MNHEY and CDR2 SMNVEV (reference sequence). The CDR3 spells CASSLYGTGISQPQHF. The CDR3 coding sequence is TGTGCCAGCAGTTTATACGGGACAGGGATATCCCAGCCCCAGCATTTT.

This chain connects TRBV5-1 to TRBJ1-6; TRBD1 might be the D (6 bases). The V gene lost 0 bases and the J gene lost 5 bases, with 9 bases spanning the gap. The CDR3 loop spans 15 amino acids. CDR1 and CDR2 from the germline V gene are SGHRS and YFSETQ. The CDR3 coding sequence is TGCGCCAGCAGCTTGGAGGGACACCATAATTCACCCCTCCACTTT. Protein: CASSLEGHHNSPLHF. Using reference TRBV5-1 and TRBJ1-6 for the parts outside the CDR3, the full variable domain is KAGVTQTPRYLIKTRGQQVTLSCSPISGHRSVSWYQQTPGQGLQFLFEYFSETQRNKGNFPGRFSGRQFSNSRSEMNVSTLELGDSALYLCASSLEGHHNSPLHFGNGTRLTVT.

The genes are TRBV3-1 (or the pseudogene TRBV3-2) and TRBJ2-7; 8 nucleotides match TRBD1. V trimming: 4 bases; J trimming: 5 bases; junction bases outside the gene matches: 7. The CDR3 has 14 residues. From germline, CDR1 is LGHDT and CDR2 YNNKEL (reference sequence). The CDR3 here is CASSLRTGINEQYF. The CDR3 nucleotides are TGTGCCAGCAGCCTCCGGACAGGGATCAACGAGCAGTACTTC.

The chain combines TRBV6-5 with TRBJ2-4, with D perhaps matching TRBD1 (6 bases). There are 13 residues in the CDR3. Trimming removed 5 bases from V and 6 bases from J, with 11 bases in between. From germline, CDR1 is MNHEY and CDR2 SVGAGI. The CDR3 reads CASSTGNRNIQYF. The CDR3 DNA is TGTGCCAGCAGTACAGGGAATCGAAACATTCAGTACTTC.

J is TRBJ2-7 and V is TRBV3-1 (or the pseudogene TRBV3-2); a weak D match, TRBD1 (6 bases). Trimming cost V 0 bases and J 5 bases, with 17 bases left between them. Per germline, CDR1 LGHDT and CDR2 YNNKEL (reference sequence). The length of the CDR3 is 16 residues. The CDR3 coding sequence is TGTGCCAGCAGCCAAGACAGATCGCAGGGGAAGAACGAGCAGTACTTC. This translates into CASSQDRSQGKNEQYF.

This sequence joins TRBV2 and TRBJ1-2; 9 positions match TRBD1. The CDR3 is made up of 14 amino acids. V dropped 9 bases and J dropped 8; count of bases not matched to a gene: 13. Germline V gives CDR1 SNHLY, CDR2 FYNNEI. CDR3 region: CARGEAGQGRGYTF. The CDR3 bases are TGTGCCAGAGGGGAGGCGGGACAGGGACGGGGCTACACCTTC.

This chain connects TRBV6-1 to TRBJ2-7; 8 positions match TRBD1. This CDR3 has 16 residues. With 0 bases clipped from V and 0 bases from J, the junction kept 4 bases outside the gene matches. Germline V gene lookup returns CDR1 MNHNS and CDR2 SASEGT. CDR3 in amino acids: CASSEAPTGGSYEQYF. Written as DNA, the CDR3 is TGTGCCAGCAGTGAAGCGCCTACAGGGGGCTCCTACGAGCAGTACTTC.

J is TRBJ1-1 and V is TRBV19; TRBD1 aligns across 9 bases. Trimming removed 6 bases from V and 4 bases from J; junction bases left unmatched: 6. Germline V gene sequence: CDR1 LNHDA, CDR2 SQIVND (reference sequence). The CDR3 loop spans 14 amino acids. The CDR3 spells CASRGQGTGTEAFF. The CDR3 DNA reads TGTGCCAGTAGAGGACAGGGGACGGGCACTGAAGCTTTCTTT.